Below are 27 T cell receptor beta chains sequenced from a single sample in a study of blood T cell repertoires in COVID-19 (dated by TCRdb to about 2020). Library preparation employed the immunoSEQ multiplex PCR assay. TCRdb holds this immuneACCESS table with in-frame rearrangements only. Some clones are missing; in checked studies, unresolved V genes explain under half, and the rest has no known cause. This sample gives hundreds of thousands of clones in total; around 90% of them show up just once. 2.6% of the sample comes from the top ten. The sample was PBMCs or T cells enriched from blood (not recorded which). The source of these receptors is a man aged 55 to 70 who had recovered from COVID-19.

The V and J genes are TRBV2 and TRBJ1-5, with D possibly matching TRBD1 (5 bases). The CDR3 totals 14 residues. Trimming pared 7 bases from V and 0 bases from J, leaving 10 bases between. The germline V gene encodes CDR1 SNHLY and CDR2 FYNNEI. The CDR3 bases are TGTGCCAGCAATGGGGCCGTTAGCAATCAGCCCCAGCATTTT. Translated, it gives CASNGAVSNQPQHF.

The chain combines TRBV28 with TRBJ1-1, with D unresolved. From germline, CDR1 is MDHEN and CDR2 SYDVKM. The CDR3 has 12 residues. The V gene lost 1 base and the J gene lost 11 bases, with 11 bases spanning the gap. The CDR3 region is CASSLSGLGAFF. In nucleotides, the CDR3 is TGTGCCAGCAGTTTATCAGGTCTTGGGGCTTTCTTT.

This chain joins TRBV10-3 and TRBJ2-1; TRBD2 matches 8 bases. The CDR3 runs 12 residues. The V gene's germline CDR1 is ENHRY and CDR2 SYGVKD. The J segment lost 12 bases and the V segment lost 5 bases, leaving 6 bases of the junction unmatched. The CDR3 coding sequence is TGTGCCATCAGTTCCGGGACTAGGGGGCAGTTCTTC. It encodes CAISSGTRGQFF.

This clone came up a few times. The chain couples TRBV6-5 to TRBJ2-7, with 8 positions matching TRBD2. Germline V gives CDR1 MNHEY, CDR2 SVGAGI. The CDR3 consists of 14 residues. Trimming cost V 4 bases and J 2 bases; bases outside gene matches: 4. CDR3 DNA: TGTGCCAGCAGTTTTGATAGCGGGGCCTACGAGCAGTACTTC. Translating gives CASSFDSGAYEQYF.

The chain is built from TRBV29-1 and TRBJ2-3; 9 bases align to TRBD1. Trimming at V came to 6 bases and at J to 0 bases, leaving 4 bases not matched to a gene. The CDR3 has 14 amino acids. Germline V gene data show CDR1 as SQVTM and CDR2 as ANQGSEA. The CDR3 spells CSVAGTGSTDTQYF. CDR3 nucleotide sequence: TGCAGCGTCGCAGGGACAGGGAGCACAGATACGCAGTATTTT.

This chain connects TRBV24-1 to TRBJ2-2, with 7 bases lining up with TRBD2. CDR3 length: 14 amino acids. Trimming removed 4 bases from V and 4 bases from J; junction bases left unmatched: 2. CDR1 and CDR2 (germline): KGHDR, SFDVKD. For the CDR3, the DNA is TGTGCCACCAGTGAGCCTAGCGGCACCGGGGAGCTGTTTTTT. This codes for CATSEPSGTGELFF.

For this clone: At one end, the junction sequence differs from germline, possibly due to a read error. V gene TRBV4-1 combines with J gene TRBJ1-3; TRBD1 is a possible D gene (5 bases). The CDR3 is made up of 15 amino acids. Per the germline V gene, CDR1 is MGHRA and CDR2 is YSYEKL. The CDR3 nucleotides read TGCGCCAGCAGCCACCGGGGGATCTCTGGAGACACCATATATTTT. It encodes CASSHRGISGDTIYF.

The chain combines TRBV5-5 with TRBJ2-7; no clear D gene. CDR1 is SGHKS, CDR2 YYEKEE, per germline (reference sequence). CDR3 length: 14 residues. Trimming pared 0 bases from V and 1 base from J, leaving 8 bases between. The CDR3, as DNA: TGTGCCAGCAGCTTGGACAGTAGATCCTACGAGCAGTACTTC. Amino acid sequence: CASSLDSRSYEQYF.

V and J are TRBV30 and TRBJ2-7; D is undetermined. Germline V gene data show CDR1 as GTSNPN and CDR2 as SVGIG (reference sequence). Between the trimmed V and J ends, which lost 2 bases and 3 bases, there was a span of 14 bases. The CDR3 runs 14 residues. The DNA for the CDR3 is TGTGCCTGGAGTCGTGTTCACGCGGACTACGAGCAGTACTTC. Its protein product is CAWSRVHADYEQYF.

J is TRBJ2-5 and V is TRBV3-1 (or the pseudogene TRBV3-2); D possibly corresponds to TRBD1 (5 bases). From germline, CDR1 is LGHDT and CDR2 YNNKEL (reference sequence). With 1 base removed from V and 4 bases from J, the gap between germline ends came to 10 bases. The CDR3 consists of 14 residues. CDR3 sequence reads: CASSQGAGRETQYF. The CDR3 DNA is TGTGCCAGCAGCCAAGGAGCAGGGCGAGAGACCCAGTACTTC.

In this sample, this clone turned up a few times. The chain joins TRBV30 to TRBJ1-5; possibly TRBD1 for D (5 bases). Between the trimmed V and J ends, which lost 2 bases and 6 bases, there was a span of 14 bases. This CDR3 region has 14 residues. Germline lookup yields CDR1 GTSNPN and CDR2 SVGIG (reference sequence). Here the CDR3 DNA reads TGTGCCTGGAGTCCCAGCCCGGGGGGTCAGCCCCAGCATTTT. Translated: CAWSPSPGGQPQHF.

This sequence joins TRBV30 and TRBJ2-2; 7 positions match TRBD1. The germline gives CDR1 GTSNPN, CDR2 SVGIG (reference sequence). The CDR3 is 15 amino acids. J lost 2 bases, V lost 4 bases, and 7 bases had no gene match. CDR3 in DNA: TGTGCCTGGAATCAGGGGGTTGGCAACACCGGGGAGCTGTTTTTT. Encoded protein: CAWNQGVGNTGELFF.

This chain links TRBV7-8 with TRBJ2-2; possible D gene TRBD2, 6 bases. V dropped 2 bases and J dropped 1 base, with 11 bases sitting between them. Germline V gene sequence: CDR1 SGHVS, CDR2 FQNEAQ. This CDR3 has 16 amino acids. CDR3 DNA: TGTGCCAGCAGCTTACTTGGGGGGAGGAACACCGGGGAGCTGTTTTTT. It codes for CASSLLGGRNTGELFF.

V usage is TRBV2 and J usage is TRBJ1-1, with 7 bases identical to TRBD1. CDR1 and CDR2 (germline): SNHLY, FYNNEI. J lost 0 bases, V lost 4 bases, and 8 bases had no gene match. The length of the CDR3 is 16 residues. CDR3: CASSAEGQILNTEAFF. CDR3 bases: TGTGCCAGCAGTGCCGAGGGACAGATTCTGAACACTGAAGCTTTCTTT.

This rearrangement joins TRBV11-2 to TRBJ2-5; D perhaps matches TRBD2 (7 bases). This CDR3 has 15 residues. Trimming shortened V by 1 base and J by 5 bases, and 14 bases separated the two germline ends. In germline, CDR1 is SGHAT, CDR2 FQNNGV. As DNA, the CDR3 is TGTGCCAGCAGCTTAGTGCGGGGGCAGTCGGAGACCCAGTACTTC. Protein sequence: CASSLVRGQSETQYF.

V usage is TRBV27 and J usage is TRBJ1-6; possibly TRBD1 for D (6 bases). CDR1 and CDR2 (germline): MNHEY, SMNVEV (reference sequence). CDR3 length equals 14 residues. Trimming removed 4 bases at V and 7 bases at J, with 11 bases between. CDR3 residues: CASSSWTANSPLHF. The DNA of the CDR3 is TGTGCCAGCAGTTCTTGGACAGCGAATTCACCCCTCCACTTT.

The J gene is TRBJ2-7, the V gene TRBV11-3; D perhaps matches TRBD2 (7 bases). The germline V gene has CDR1 SGHNT and CDR2 YENEEA. Trimming took 5 bases from V and 3 from J, leaving 17 bases between them. This CDR3 is built from 15 residues. This chain's CDR3 is CASSKGEGALYEQYF. CDR3 sequence (DNA): TGTGCCAGCAGCAAGGGGGAGGGAGCCCTCTACGAGCAGTACTTC.

The J gene is TRBJ2-7, the V gene TRBV5-4; perhaps TRBD2 as D (6 bases). V was cut by 1 base and J by 2 bases, with 10 bases left in between. Germline assignment: CDR1 SGHNT and CDR2 YYREEE (reference sequence). CDR3 length: 14 residues. CDR3 nucleotides: TGTGCCAGCAGCTTGCCGGGGAGGACCTACGAGCAGTACTTC. It encodes CASSLPGRTYEQYF.

This sequence joins TRBV10-3 and TRBJ2-2, with 9 nucleotides matching TRBD2. The V and J ends lost 5 bases and 2 bases, in that order; junction bases with no gene match: 6. Germline CDR1 ENHRY, CDR2 SYGVKD. There are 16 residues in the CDR3. The CDR3 region is CAISPASGANTGELFF. DNA of the CDR3: TGTGCCATCAGTCCGGCTAGCGGGGCAAACACCGGGGAGCTGTTTTTT.

In this sample, this clone turned up once. The chain couples TRBV30 to TRBJ1-2, with 10 bases that match TRBD1. The CDR3 length is 17 residues. With V trimmed by 3 bases and J by 9 bases, 19 bases remained unmatched. CDR1 and CDR2 from the germline V gene are GTSNPN and SVGIG (reference sequence). The CDR3 protein is CAWRGLREDRGIVSYTF. The CDR3 DNA sequence: TGTGCCTGGAGGGGATTAAGGGAGGACAGGGGGATCGTAAGCTACACCTTC.

The genes are TRBV11-2 and TRBJ1-5; D remains ambiguous. V lost 5 bases to trimming and J lost 5 bases, with 10 bases between them. The CDR3 runs to 13 residues. CDR1 and CDR2 from the germline V gene are SGHAT and FQNNGV. The CDR3 DNA is TGTGCCAGCAGCCTAAGACGGGATCAGCCCCAGCATTTT. The encoded protein is CASSLRRDQPQHF.

The chain uses TRBV4-2 and TRBJ1-6; D unresolved. Germline assignment: CDR1 LGHNA and CDR2 YNFKEQ. Between the trimmed V and J ends, which lost 4 bases and 6 bases, there was a span of 13 bases. This CDR3 has 15 amino acids. CDR3 DNA: TGTGCCAGCAGCCCTGACGGCCGGGGTAATTCACCCCTCCACTTT. Translated, it gives CASSPDGRGNSPLHF.

The chain joins TRBV5-1 to TRBJ2-5; possible D gene TRBD2, 6 bases. The CDR3 is made up of 19 amino acids. Germline CDR1 SGHRS, CDR2 YFSETQ. The germline V and J ends were trimmed by 0 bases and 5 bases, with 26 bases remaining between them. The CDR3 loop is CASSLARDHINNRGETQYF. The DNA of the CDR3 is TGCGCCAGCAGCTTGGCCCGGGACCATATAAATAACCGGGGGGAGACCCAGTACTTC.

This clone was picked up one time. The chain joins TRBV6-5 to TRBJ2-1; 7 bases match TRBD1. Germline loops: CDR1 MNHEY, CDR2 SVGAGI. The V and J ends lost 2 bases and 6 bases, in that order; junction bases with no gene match: 10. This CDR3 has 16 amino acids. The CDR3 loop is CASSYRVTGIINEQFF. As DNA, the CDR3 is TGTGCCAGCAGTTACCGAGTGACAGGGATCATCAATGAGCAGTTCTTC.

This chain joins TRBV12-5 and TRBJ2-7; TRBD2 matches at 14 bases. The junction had 11 bases not matched to a gene; V was cut back by 1 base and J by 0 bases. The CDR3 totals 20 residues. CDR1 and CDR2 (germline): LGHNT, FRNRAP. CDR3 DNA: TGTGCTAGTGGTTTGGACCCCGGGACTAGCGGGGGACCCAGCTCCTACGAGCAGTACTTC. Protein: CASGLDPGTSGGPSSYEQYF.

The chain recombines TRBV7-2 with TRBJ2-4; TRBD2 is a possible D gene (5 bases). Germline V gene lookup returns CDR1 SGHTA and CDR2 FQGNSA. CDR3 length equals 16 residues. Trimming stripped 7 bases from V and 2 bases from J, with 18 bases between. The CDR3: CASNEGERMSKNIQYF. The CDR3 DNA follows: TGTGCCAGCAACGAGGGAGAGCGGATGTCCAAAAACATTCAGTACTTC.

The chain joins TRBV6-5 to TRBJ2-7; a weak D match, TRBD1 (6 bases). Looked up from germline, CDR1 is MNHEY and CDR2 is SVGAGI. Trimming left V 7 bases short and J 5 bases short, with 18 bases between. This CDR3 spans 14 amino acids. The CDR3 here is CASKEIQGPNEQYF. Here the CDR3 DNA reads TGTGCCAGCAAAGAAATACAGGGACCGAACGAGCAGTACTTC.